This TCR beta chain was retrieved from a study of shared clonotypes between healthy human individuals. Points from the study as a whole: Lower generation probabilities were found for non-shared clonotypes than for those shared by all four donors. Tissue TCR repertoires likely differ from these blood-only repertoires.

A deep-level run was used for the assay. This table comes from immunoSEQ multiplex PCR, and its TCRdb copy is limited to in-frame clones, with some not included. Of a few million clones in the sample, more than 80% were seen once. Researchers partitioned CD4+ cells into CD45RA+ naive and CD45RA-negative memory subsets. On this clone itself: Antigen: not known.

This CDR3 comprises 15 residues. V trimming: 7 bases; J trimming: 5 bases; junction bases outside the gene matches: 10. The V gene's germline CDR1 is MNHNS and CDR2 SASEGT. The source material was naive CD4+ T cells from PBMCs. Subset here: CD45RA+ positively selected. The clonotype was recovered from a man aged 18-30 years in good health. Some clones in this sample may be carry-over from other donors' samples. The rearrangement links TRBV6-1 to TRBJ2-1; 8 bases align to TRBD2. The CDR3 is CASTRILAGDNEQFF. CDR3 bases: TGTGCCAGCACCCGAATTCTAGCGGGCGACAATGAGCAGTTCTTC.